A single sample gave rise to the 14 T cell receptor beta chains below, sequenced in a study of blood T cell repertoires in COVID-19. Assay: immunoSEQ multiplex PCR; the TCRdb copy retains only in-frame clones and omits some. The repertoire holds a few hundred thousand clones, with roughly 90% as singletons. Sequencing was carried out using peripheral blood. Receptor source: a man between 60 and 75 years old who had recovered from COVID-19.

The chain uses TRBV4-2 and TRBJ2-1, with TRBD1 matching 10 bases. The CDR3 runs 16 residues. CDR1 and CDR2 (germline): LGHNA, YNFKEQ. Unmatched junction bases numbered 4, after V lost 0 bases and J lost 5 bases. The CDR3 is CASSQDLGQGDNEQFF. The CDR3 DNA follows: TGTGCCAGCAGCCAAGATCTTGGACAGGGGGACAATGAGCAGTTCTTC.

V usage is TRBV3-1 (or the pseudogene TRBV3-2) and J usage is TRBJ1-2, with 8 positions matching TRBD1. Germline V gene sequence: CDR1 LGHDT, CDR2 YNNKEL (reference sequence). CDR3 length: 14 amino acids. With V trimmed by 3 bases and J by 4 bases, 4 bases remained unmatched. The CDR3 here is CASSHRTGIYGYTF. The CDR3 nucleotides read TGTGCCAGCAGCCATAGGACAGGGATCTATGGCTACACCTTC.

J is TRBJ2-3 and V is TRBV6-5; D gene ambiguous. Trimming cost V 1 base and J 6 bases, with 8 bases left between them. Germline loops: CDR1 MNHEY, CDR2 SVGAGI. This CDR3 is 13 amino acids long. CDR3 sequence (DNA): TGTGCCAGCAGTTACTTCACCGGTGATACGCAGTATTTT. It yields the protein CASSYFTGDTQYF.

The CDR3 here is CASSSTGSPLAQYF. DNA for the CDR3: TGTGCCAGCAGCTCTACAGGGTCCCCCCTCGCGCAGTATTTT. The V call is TRBV7-3, the J call TRBJ2-3; D is possibly TRBD1 (6 bases). Germline V gene sequence: CDR1 SGHTA, CDR2 FQGTGA. V gave up 4 bases and J gave up 10 bases, with 18 bases separating them. The CDR3 contains 14 residues. Based on the CDR3 plus reference TRBV7-3 and TRBJ2-3, the full variable domain is GAGVSQTPSNKVTEKGKYVELRCDPISGHTALYWYRQSLGQGPEFLIYFQGTGAADDSGLPNDRFFAVRPEGSVSTLKIQRTERGDSAVYLCASSSTGSPLAQYFGPGTRLTVL.

The chain joins TRBV9 to TRBJ2-2, with TRBD2 matching 13 bases. The CDR3 is 15 residues long. CDR1 SGDLS and CDR2 YYNGEE come from the germline V gene. Trimming took 2 bases from V and 9 from J; bases not matched to a gene: 4. CDR3 nucleotides: TGTGCCAGCAGCGTTGGGACTAGCGGGGCCCGGGAGCTGTTTTTT. It specifies CASSVGTSGARELFF. Full variable domain (rest looked up from reference TRBV9 and TRBJ2-2): DSGVTQTPKHLITATGQRVTLRCSPRSGDLSVYWYQQSLDQGLQFLIQYYNGEERAKGNILERFSAQQFPDLHSELNLSSLELGDSALYFCASSVGTSGARELFFGEGSRLTVL.

The chain joins TRBV19 to TRBJ1-1; 8 bases align to TRBD1. CDR3 length: 14 amino acids. CDR1 and CDR2 (germline): LNHDA, SQIVND (reference sequence). The V gene end was trimmed by 5 bases and the J gene end by 6 bases; junction bases not matched to a gene: 8. CDR3 region: CASSLGQGSAEAFF. CDR3 DNA: TGTGCCAGTAGTTTAGGACAGGGTAGCGCTGAAGCTTTCTTT.

The J gene is TRBJ1-2, the V gene TRBV5-4; 8 bases align to TRBD1. With V trimmed by 4 bases and J by 4 bases, 9 bases remained unmatched. CDR3 length: 15 residues. Germline V gene data show CDR1 as SGHNT and CDR2 as YYREEE (reference sequence). The CDR3 coding sequence is TGTGCCAGCAGCACGCAGGGGGCGCGGGCCTATGGCTACACCTTC. This translates into CASSTQGARAYGYTF.

The V and J genes are TRBV7-9 and TRBJ2-2; 9 bases match TRBD2. J was trimmed by 4 bases and V by 0 bases; bases with no gene match: 6. The CDR3 is 17 amino acids. CDR1 is SEHNR and CDR2 is FQNEAQ in the germline V gene (reference sequence). The CDR3 DNA sequence: TGTGCCAGCAGCTTAGCCCTGGCTAGCGGGGTCACCGGGGAGCTGTTTTTT. Its protein product is CASSLALASGVTGELFF.

CDR3 amino acids: CASSLRLAGGPDTQYF. The CDR3, as DNA: TGTGCCAGCAGCCTGCGACTAGCGGGGGGCCCAGATACGCAGTATTTT. The chain carries TRBV7-6 and TRBJ2-3; 13 positions match TRBD2. The germline V gene has CDR1 SGHVS and CDR2 FNYEAQ. V was pared by 5 bases and J by 4 bases, with 6 bases of the junction left unmatched. This CDR3 is built from 16 residues.

The V call is TRBV18, the J call TRBJ1-5; 7 bases agree with TRBD1. This CDR3 is 16 amino acids long. CDR1 KGHSH and CDR2 LQKENI come from the germline V gene. After removal of 2 bases from V and 0 bases from J, the junction contained 4 bases not matched to a gene. The CDR3 DNA is TGTGCCAGCTCACCAGGAGGGGGCGATAGCAATCAGCCCCAGCATTTT. Protein sequence: CASSPGGGDSNQPQHF.

Here the CDR3 DNA reads TGTGCCAGCAGTTTGGAGGACGGGAACACCGGGGAGCTGTTTTTT. Translated, it gives CASSLEDGNTGELFF. V is TRBV6-6 and J is TRBJ2-2, with a weak D call TRBD2 (5 bases). Germline lookup yields CDR1 MNHNY and CDR2 SVGAGI (reference sequence). Between the trimmed V and J ends, which lost 4 bases and 1 base, there was a span of 10 bases. The length of the CDR3 is 15 residues.

The chain employs TRBV2 and TRBJ1-2; D uncertain. Trimming removed 4 bases from V and 7 bases from J, with 10 bases in between. CDR3 length: 12 amino acids. In germline, CDR1 is SNHLY, CDR2 FYNNEI. CDR3 amino acids: CASSASKSGYTF. DNA for the CDR3: TGTGCCAGCAGTGCATCAAAGAGTGGCTACACCTTC.

The chain combines TRBV12-5 with TRBJ1-2; D ambiguous. The CDR3 contains 14 residues. Germline V gene lookup returns CDR1 LGHNT and CDR2 FRNRAP. V lost 4 bases, J lost 7 bases, and 16 bases lay in between. The CDR3 nucleotides are TGTGCTAGTGGTTCACAAGGGTTCGGGAGTGGCTACACCTTC. It yields the protein CASGSQGFGSGYTF.

V and J are TRBV6-5 and TRBJ2-7; maybe TRBD2 (6 bases). CDR3 size: 14 residues. CDR1 is MNHEY and CDR2 is SVGAGI in the germline V gene. Trimming removed 7 bases from V and 0 bases from J, with 13 bases in between. CDR3 loop: CASTADGSSYEQYF. CDR3 nucleotide sequence: TGTGCCAGCACCGCGGACGGGAGCTCCTACGAGCAGTACTTC.